This T cell receptor beta chain was found in a study of blood T cells in healthy people across ages. The use of a sample-barcoded 5' primer and a J-beta primer mix characterized a second PCR of roughly 7 to 11 cycles. One entry per CDR3 protein results from TCRdb running MiXCR on the 5' RACE reads. Of about 780,000 distinct CDR3 sequences in the sample, approximately 24% were seen once. Study-level results: Using unsorted PBMCs precluded a conclusive naive versus antigen-experienced comparison.

Concerning this clonotype itself: Its antigen is still unknown.

Trimming removed 5 bases from V and 10 bases from J, with 6 bases in between. The CDR3 totals 10 residues. The V gene's germline CDR1 is SGHAT and CDR2 FQNNGV. The sample was also linked to a second study, of T cells of mothers and their children.

Sequenced input: blood. The chain has TRBV11-2 and TRBJ2-1; D is unresolved. This sequence originates from a boy between 10 and 17 years old in good health. CDR3 in amino acids: CASSRWEQFF. As DNA, the CDR3 is TGTGCCAGCAGCCGATGGGAGCAGTTCTTC.